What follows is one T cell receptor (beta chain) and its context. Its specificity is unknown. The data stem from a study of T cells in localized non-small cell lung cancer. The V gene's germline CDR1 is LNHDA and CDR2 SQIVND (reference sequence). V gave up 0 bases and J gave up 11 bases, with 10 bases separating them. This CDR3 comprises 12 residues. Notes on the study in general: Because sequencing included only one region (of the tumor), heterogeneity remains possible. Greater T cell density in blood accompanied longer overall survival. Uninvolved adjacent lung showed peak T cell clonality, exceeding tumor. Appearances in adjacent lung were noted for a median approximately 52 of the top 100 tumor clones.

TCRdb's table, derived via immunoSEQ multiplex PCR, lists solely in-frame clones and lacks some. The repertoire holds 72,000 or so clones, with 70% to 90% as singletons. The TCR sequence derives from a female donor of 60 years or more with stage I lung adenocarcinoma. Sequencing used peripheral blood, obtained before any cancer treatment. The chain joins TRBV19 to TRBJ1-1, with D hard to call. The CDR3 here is CASSIEGSLAFF. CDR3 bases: TGTGCCAGTAGTATAGAGGGCAGTTTGGCTTTCTTT.